This entry concerns a single TCR beta chain. CDR3 length: 15 amino acids. V shed 0 bases and J shed 3 bases, with 12 bases lying between them. CDR1 is SQVTM and CDR2 is ANQGSEA in the germline V gene. A second PCR of 7 to 11 cycles used a sample-barcoded 5' primer and a J-beta primer mix. TCRdb redid the calling of the 5' RACE reads with MiXCR, one entry per CDR3 protein. The sample lists 800,000 to 1,300,000 distinct CDR3 sequences; roughly a quarter were seen once. This sample was included in a study of blood T cells in healthy people across ages. These data also featured in a second study, about T cells of mothers and their children. From that study: Samples were provided by three healthy Caucasian mothers and their six children. A slight, non-significant increase in overlap was found for related mother-child pairs relative to unrelated pairs.

This clonotype was sampled from a girl aged 2-10 years in good health. This chain uses TRBV29-1 with TRBJ2-1, with TRBD2 as a possible D gene (6 bases). Specimen: blood. The CDR3 reads CSVEDERVNYNEQFF. The DNA for the CDR3 is TGCAGCGTTGAAGATGAGCGGGTTAACTACAATGAGCAGTTCTTC.